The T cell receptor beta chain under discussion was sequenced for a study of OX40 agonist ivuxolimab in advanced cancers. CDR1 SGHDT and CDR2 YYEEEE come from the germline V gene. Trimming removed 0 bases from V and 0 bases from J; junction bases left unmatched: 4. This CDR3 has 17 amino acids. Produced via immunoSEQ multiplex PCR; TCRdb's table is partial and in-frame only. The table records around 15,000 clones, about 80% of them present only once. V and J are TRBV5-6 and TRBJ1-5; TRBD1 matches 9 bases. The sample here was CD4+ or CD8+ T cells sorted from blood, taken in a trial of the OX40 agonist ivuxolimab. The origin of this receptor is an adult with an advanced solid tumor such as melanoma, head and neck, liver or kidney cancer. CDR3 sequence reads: CASSLAGTGFSNQPQHF. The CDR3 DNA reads TGTGCCAGCAGCTTGGCCGGGACAGGGTTTAGCAATCAGCCCCAGCATTTT.